This is a list of T cell receptor beta chains from one sample in a study of early T cells in non-severe SARS-CoV-2 infection. TCRdb recomputed calls from the 5' RACE reads with MiXCR, one row per CDR3 protein. In the table there are roughly 46,000 distinct CDR3 sequences, less than 6.5% of which are singletons. This sample comprised whole blood, obtained at baseline. The receptors stem from an adult who was a healthcare worker with PCR-confirmed SARS-CoV-2 infection or an uninfected control (not recorded which). Both conserved end residues are part of each CDR3.

J gene: TRBJ2-3
V gene: TRBV20-1
CDR3 protein: CSASAPDQGVGGTDTQYF

J gene: TRBJ2-7
V gene: TRBV7-2
CDR3 protein: CASSLPGTPSEQYF

J gene: TRBJ2-3
V gene: TRBV6-6
CDR3 protein: CASSYSAGGGTDTQYF

J gene: TRBJ2-1
V gene: TRBV13
CDR3 protein: CASSLSASAARFF

J gene: TRBJ1-1
V gene: TRBV4-1
CDR3 protein: CASSSTVRLGTEAFF

J gene: TRBJ2-3
V gene: TRBV7-3
CDR3 protein: CASSLDIYTDTQYF

J gene: TRBJ2-7
V gene: TRBV28
CDR3 protein: CASSVAGVGYEQYF

J gene: TRBJ1-4
V gene: TRBV20-1
CDR3 protein: CSAPRDTPTNEKLFF

J gene: TRBJ1-1
V gene: TRBV20-1
CDR3 protein: CSAGGQGPIAFF

J gene: TRBJ2-7
V gene: TRBV5-1
CDR3 protein: CASSLDGAVDEQYF

J gene: TRBJ2-1
V gene: TRBV6-5
CDR3 protein: CASKRSGRHDNEQFF

J gene: TRBJ1-4
V gene: TRBV6-6
CDR3 protein: CASEGGVKEKLFF

J gene: TRBJ2-2
V gene: TRBV30
CDR3 protein: CAWSVRGGTGELFF

J gene: TRBJ1-1
V gene: TRBV7-9
CDR3 protein: CASRVGNTEAFF

J gene: TRBJ2-7
V gene: TRBV18
CDR3 protein: CASSPRQPGPYEQYF

J gene: TRBJ2-1
V gene: TRBV19
CDR3 protein: CASSMFNEQFF

J gene: TRBJ2-5
V gene: TRBV27
CDR3 protein: CASSTPARYQETQYF

J gene: TRBJ2-2
V gene: TRBV3-1
CDR3 protein: CASSPGLAGGGGELFF

J gene: TRBJ2-1
V gene: TRBV19
CDR3 protein: CASTPGDNEQFF

J gene: TRBJ2-7
V gene: TRBV20-1
CDR3 protein: CSASGLAYEQYF

J gene: TRBJ1-4
V gene: TRBV20-1
CDR3 protein: CSALPSEKLFF

J gene: TRBJ1-2
V gene: TRBV29-1
CDR3 protein: CSVAQASANYGYTF

J gene: TRBJ2-1
V gene: TRBV7-9
CDR3 protein: CASSYGQGSNEQFF

J gene: TRBJ1-1
V gene: TRBV10-2
CDR3 protein: CASRGQGGTEAFF

J gene: TRBJ2-5
V gene: TRBV28
CDR3 protein: CASSSDSMNQETRYF

J gene: TRBJ2-1
V gene: TRBV5-1
CDR3 protein: CATHTDPLSYNEQFF

J gene: TRBJ2-1
V gene: TRBV18
CDR3 protein: CASSRGTNYNEQFF

J gene: TRBJ2-1
V gene: TRBV5-1
CDR3 protein: CASGRTSGSNEQFF

J gene: TRBJ1-5
V gene: TRBV20-1
CDR3 protein: CSARQPVNSNQPQHF